One sample yielded the 23 T cell receptor beta chains listed below, sequenced in a study of T cell changes during pregnancy in multiple sclerosis. The method was immunoSEQ multiplex PCR; TCRdb's version includes in-frame clones alone and lacks a portion of them. The sample carries 40,000 to 55,000 clones, about nine tenths recorded once. This specimen consisted of peripheral blood, obtained in the first trimester of pregnancy. The receptors here all came from a female donor in good health, enrolled as a control in a pregnancy study.

This clone was seen once. V is TRBV7-9 and J is TRBJ2-3, with 7 bases aligning to TRBD2. This CDR3 comprises 12 residues. CDR1 SEHNR and CDR2 FQNEAQ come from the germline V gene (reference sequence). Losses at the gene ends were 6 bases for V and 5 bases for J; bases not matched to a gene: 2. The CDR3 nucleotides are TGTGCCAGCAGGTGGGGGGGAGATACGCAGTATTTT. Translating gives CASRWGGDTQYF.

J is TRBJ2-5 and V is TRBV6-6; D gene unclear. V was clipped by 7 bases and J by 5 bases, with 14 bases between them. Looked up from germline, CDR1 is MNHNY and CDR2 is SVGAGI (reference sequence). The length of the CDR3 is 13 residues. The CDR3 reads CASINEVGETQYF. The CDR3 bases are TGTGCCAGCATTAATGAGGTCGGCGAGACCCAGTACTTC.

The J gene is TRBJ2-5, the V gene TRBV9, with 7 bases that match TRBD2. In germline, CDR1 is SGDLS, CDR2 YYNGEE. CDR3 length: 15 residues. V trimming: 4 bases; J trimming: 7 bases; junction bases outside the gene matches: 13. CDR3 DNA: TGTGCCAGCAGCCCCGGACTAGTGCGGGTATCGACCCAGTACTTC. It translates to CASSPGLVRVSTQYF.

The chain uses TRBV28 and TRBJ1-1; D is uncertain. The CDR3 is 13 amino acids. With 5 bases removed from V and 6 bases from J, the gap between germline ends came to 13 bases. The germline gives CDR1 MDHEN, CDR2 SYDVKM. This CDR3 is CASSPSPTPEAFF. The CDR3 DNA follows: TGTGCCAGCAGTCCCTCCCCGACACCTGAAGCTTTCTTT.

The V and J genes are TRBV10-1 and TRBJ2-1; 7 positions match TRBD2. The germline V gene has CDR1 WNHNN and CDR2 SYGVQD (reference sequence). V lost 2 bases and J lost 10; bases outside the gene matches: 14. The CDR3 loop spans 16 amino acids. The chain's CDR3 is CASSEVLRESALEQFF. Here the CDR3 DNA reads TGCGCCAGCAGTGAGGTCCTGCGGGAGTCCGCGTTAGAGCAGTTCTTC.

This chain connects TRBV6-1 to TRBJ1-4; D is possibly TRBD1 (6 bases). Per the germline V gene, CDR1 is MNHNS and CDR2 is SASEGT. Trimming shortened V by 8 bases and J by 8 bases, and 18 bases separated the two germline ends. The CDR3 contains 14 residues. The CDR3 reads CASHGGGPSEKLFF. The CDR3 nucleotides read TGTGCCAGCCATGGCGGGGGGCCGAGCGAAAAACTGTTTTTT.

The chain employs TRBV28 and TRBJ1-5, with a possible D match to TRBD1 (5 bases). Per germline, CDR1 MDHEN and CDR2 SYDVKM. Trimming cost V 4 bases and J 8 bases, with 15 bases left between them. The CDR3 extends over 14 amino acids. The CDR3 nucleotides read TGTGCCAGCAGTTGGTCAATTCTAGGGGAGCCCCAGCATTTT. Protein sequence: CASSWSILGEPQHF.

The V and J genes are TRBV25-1 and TRBJ2-1; 11 bases map to TRBD2. After removal of 6 bases from V and 5 bases from J, the junction contained 3 bases not matched to a gene. The CDR3 has 14 amino acids. Germline values: CDR1 MGHDK, CDR2 SYGVNS. Written as DNA, the CDR3 is TGTGCCAGCAGCGGGACTAGCGGAAACAATGAGCAGTTCTTC. The encoded protein is CASSGTSGNNEQFF.

V usage is TRBV5-1 and J usage is TRBJ2-1, with 11 bases lining up with TRBD2. The V gene end was trimmed by 6 bases and the J gene end by 7 bases; junction bases not matched to a gene: 6. The CDR3 is 14 residues long. The germline CDR1 and CDR2 sequences are SGHRS and YFSETQ. In DNA, the CDR3 is TGCGCCAGCACAATAGCGGGGGGGCAGAATGAGCAGTTCTTC. Amino acids: CASTIAGGQNEQFF.

The chain carries TRBV11-2 and TRBJ1-2; the D gene is possibly TRBD1 (5 bases). V was shortened by 5 bases and J by 2 bases, with 9 bases between the two germline ends. The CDR3 has 13 residues. The germline CDR1 and CDR2 sequences are SGHAT and FQNNGV. For the CDR3, the DNA is TGTGCCAGCAGCCTGGGGCAAAACTATGGCTACACCTTC. This encodes CASSLGQNYGYTF. Combining the CDR3 with reference TRBV11-2 and TRBJ1-2 gives the whole variable domain EAGVAQSPRYKIIEKRQSVAFWCNPISGHATLYWYQQILGQGPKLLIQFQNNGVVDDSQLPKDRFSAERLKGVDSTLKIQPAKLEDSAVYLCASSLGQNYGYTFGSGTRLTVV.

The rearrangement uses TRBV18 and TRBJ2-2, with no clear D. The CDR3 extends over 15 amino acids. V was pared by 3 bases and J by 5 bases, with 13 bases between. Germline CDR1 and CDR2: KGHSH and LQKENI. CDR3 amino acids: CASSPVSPGTGELFF. CDR3 sequence (DNA): TGTGCCAGCTCACCGGTTTCCCCCGGGACCGGGGAGCTGTTTTTT.

The CDR3 protein is CASSLGQTTNEKLFF. DNA for the CDR3: TGCGCCAGCAGCTTGGGACAGACAACTAATGAAAAACTGTTTTTT. The V and J genes are TRBV4-3 and TRBJ1-4, with 7 bases that match TRBD1. The V and J ends lost 5 bases and 0 bases, in that order; junction bases with no gene match: 3. The germline CDR1 and CDR2 sequences are LGHNA and YSLEER. The CDR3 length is 15 residues.

The chain recombines TRBV19 with TRBJ1-1, with 7 positions matching TRBD1. Germline-derived CDR1 and CDR2 are LNHDA and SQIVND (reference sequence). J gave up 5 bases and V 4 bases, and 10 bases lay outside the gene matches. This CDR3 comprises 15 residues. The CDR3 DNA sequence: TGTGCCAGTAGTAGATACAGGGGCGACGTTACTGAAGCTTTCTTT. Protein sequence: CASSRYRGDVTEAFF.

This chain connects TRBV11-2 to TRBJ1-6; 9 positions agree with TRBD1. J lost 9 bases, V lost 3 bases, and 9 bases had no gene match. CDR3 length equals 16 residues. Germline V lookup: CDR1 SGHAT, CDR2 FQNNGV. Here the CDR3 reads CASSFRDRAVSSPLHF. CDR3 in DNA: TGTGCCAGCAGCTTCAGGGACAGGGCGGTTTCTTCACCCCTCCACTTT.

This rearrangement joins TRBV7-9 to TRBJ2-5, with 10 bases fitting TRBD2. V was clipped by 3 bases and J by 5 bases; unmatched bases: 3. The length of the CDR3 is 14 residues. Germline loops: CDR1 SEHNR, CDR2 FQNEAQ (reference sequence). CDR3 region: CASSLLAGVETQYF. In DNA, the CDR3 is TGTGCCAGCAGCTTGCTAGCGGGAGTTGAGACCCAGTACTTC.

This rearrangement joins TRBV4-2 to TRBJ2-7, with D possibly matching TRBD2 (7 bases). V shed 5 bases and J shed 3 bases, with 17 bases lying between them. This CDR3 contains 15 residues. Germline V CDR1 and CDR2: LGHNA, YNFKEQ. Written as DNA, the CDR3 is TGTGCCAGCAGCTCCTGGGGGGGGCAGGGCTACGAGCAGTACTTC. It specifies CASSSWGGQGYEQYF.

This clone came up once. The chain has TRBV6-1 and TRBJ2-5; 7 nucleotides agree with TRBD2. The germline V gene encodes CDR1 MNHNS and CDR2 SASEGT. The V segment lost 7 bases and the J segment 2 bases; nucleotides outside the gene matches: 7. The CDR3 runs 14 residues. CDR3 bases: TGTGCCAGCACTCGCGGGGGTGTACAAGAGACCCAGTACTTC. This codes for CASTRGGVQETQYF.

The CDR3 loop is CASSLVAADEQFF. Written as DNA, the CDR3 is TGCGCCAGCAGCTTGGTGGCCGCGGATGAGCAGTTCTTC. The genes are TRBV5-1 and TRBJ2-1; D gene unclear. Trimming left V 0 bases short and J 8 bases short, with 9 bases between. Germline V CDR1 and CDR2: SGHRS, YFSETQ. This CDR3 region has 13 residues.

This chain joins TRBV10-3 and TRBJ1-2; 9 bases are a match to TRBD1. V shed 1 base, J shed 6 bases, and the junction held 6 bases outside the gene matches. CDR1 is ENHRY and CDR2 is SYGVKD in the germline V gene. The CDR3 contains 15 residues. CDR3 DNA sequence: TGTGCCATCAGTGAGTGGGACAGGGCCGTTGATGGCTACACCTTC. Its translation: CAISEWDRAVDGYTF.

The chain is built from TRBV5-6 and TRBJ2-1; weak D call: TRBD2 (5 bases). Germline V gene lookup returns CDR1 SGHDT and CDR2 YYEEEE. V was trimmed by 3 bases and J by 1 base, leaving 11 bases between them. CDR3 length equals 15 residues. The CDR3 DNA reads TGTGCCAGCAGCTCGGACTCGTTGTCCTACAATGAGCAGTTCTTC. The encoded protein is CASSSDSLSYNEQFF.

The chain recombines TRBV28 with TRBJ1-1; D unresolved. The V and J ends lost 6 bases and 1 base respectively, with 9 bases between them. The germline CDR1 and CDR2 sequences are MDHEN and SYDVKM. This CDR3 is built from 13 residues. The CDR3 DNA reads as TGTGCCAGCAGCCCACGGGGGAACACTGAAGCTTTCTTT. Residues: CASSPRGNTEAFF.

The chain joins TRBV5-1 to TRBJ2-7, with D possibly matching TRBD1 (5 bases). V was cut by 0 bases and J by 3 bases, with 10 bases left in between. Germline CDR1 reads SGHRS; CDR2 reads YFSETQ. The length of the CDR3 is 14 residues. CDR3 amino acids: CASSLEGAGYEQYF. Here the CDR3 DNA reads TGCGCCAGCAGCTTGGAAGGGGCCGGCTACGAGCAGTACTTC.

The chain carries TRBV6-1 and TRBJ2-2; D may be TRBD1 (6 bases). Trimming shortened V by 1 base and J by 6 bases, and 21 bases separated the two germline ends. This CDR3 comprises 18 residues. Germline CDR1 reads MNHNS; CDR2 reads SASEGT. The CDR3 nucleotides are TGTGCCAGCAGTGAAGTAGTCGCAGGGGATGTGTTTGCCGGGGAGCTGTTTTTT. Translating gives CASSEVVAGDVFAGELFF.